This T cell receptor beta chain was found in a study of tumor-infiltrating lymphocytes in localized non-small cell lung cancer. Using immunoSEQ multiplex PCR, the repertoire was profiled, and TCRdb retains in-frame clones only, with some absent. The sample lists about 13,000 clones, approximately 74% occurring once. Worth noting for this clone: Other DNA sequences in this specimen translate into the identical CDR3.

The TCR comes from a human donor with non-small cell lung cancer. The sequenced sample was uninvolved lung tissue not adjacent to the tumor.

The CDR3 nucleotides are TGTGCCAGCAGCTTGCTACAGGGCAATCAGCCCCAGCATTTT. This encodes CASSLLQGNQPQHF. V and J are TRBV5-8 and TRBJ1-5; a possible D gene is TRBD1 (5 bases). The CDR3 runs to 14 residues. Trimming shortened V by 1 base and J by 2 bases, and 7 bases separated the two germline ends. Germline values: CDR1 SGHTS, CDR2 YDEGEE.